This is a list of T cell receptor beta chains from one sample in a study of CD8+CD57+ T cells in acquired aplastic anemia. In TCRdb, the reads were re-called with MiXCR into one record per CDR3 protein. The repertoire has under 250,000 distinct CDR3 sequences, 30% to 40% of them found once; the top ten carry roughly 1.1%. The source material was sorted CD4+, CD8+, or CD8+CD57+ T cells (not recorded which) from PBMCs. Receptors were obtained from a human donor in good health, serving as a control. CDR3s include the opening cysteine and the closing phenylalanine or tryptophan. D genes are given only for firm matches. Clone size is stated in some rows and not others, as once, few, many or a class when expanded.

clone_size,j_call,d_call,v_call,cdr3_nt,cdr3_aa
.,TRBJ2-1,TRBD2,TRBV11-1,TGTGCCAGCAGCTTACCCTGGAGGCTAGCGGGAGTTAAGGATGAGCAGTTCTTC,CASSLPWRLAGVKDEQFF
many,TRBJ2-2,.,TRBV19,TGTGCCAGTGCCGGGGCGAACACCGGGGAGCTGTTTTTT,CASAGANTGELFF
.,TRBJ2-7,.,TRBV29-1,TGCAGCGTAACGACAGGTTACGAGCAGTACTTC,CSVTTGYEQYF
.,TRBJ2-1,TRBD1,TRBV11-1,TGTGCCAGCAGCACAGAAGACAGGGGATCCTACAATGAGCAGTTCTTC,CASSTEDRGSYNEQFF
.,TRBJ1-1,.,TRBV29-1,TGCAGCGTTGATCAGGGGACTGAAGCTTTCTTT,CSVDQGTEAFF
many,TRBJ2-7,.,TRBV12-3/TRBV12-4,TGTGCCAGCAGTTTTGGGTGGTGGCAGAGCTCCTACGAGCAGTACTTC,CASSFGWWQSSYEQYF
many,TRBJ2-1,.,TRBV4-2,TGTGCCAGCAGCCAAGTGACTTCAATTAGCGGTGGCTACAATGAGCAGTTCTTC,CASSQVTSISGGYNEQFF
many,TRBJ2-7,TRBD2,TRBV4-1,TGCGCCAGCAGCCAAGGGGCAGCGGGGAGCTCCTACGAGCAGTACTTC,CASSQGAAGSSYEQYF
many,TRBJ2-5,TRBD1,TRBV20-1,TGCAGTGCCCGGTGGGGGACAGGCCAAGAGACCCAGTACTTC,CSARWGTGQETQYF
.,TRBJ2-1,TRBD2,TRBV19,TGTGCCAGTAGTACCCCGCCTAGCGGGAGGTCCTCCTACAATGAGCAGTTCTTC,CASSTPPSGRSSYNEQFF
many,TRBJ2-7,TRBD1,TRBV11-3,TGTGCCAGCAGCCCCACCGGGGACAGGGGCATCTACGAGCAGTACTTC,CASSPTGDRGIYEQYF
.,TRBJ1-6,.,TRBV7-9,TGTGCCAGCAGCCCGAGGCGGGGGGTCTATAATTCACCCCTCCACTTT,CASSPRRGVYNSPLHF
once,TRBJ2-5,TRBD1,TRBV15,TGTGCCACCAGCAGTACCACGGGACAGGGAGGGGAGACCCAGTACTTC,CATSSTTGQGGETQYF
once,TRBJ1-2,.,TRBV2,TGTGCCAGCAGTGAAGGACTTGTCGGTGGCTACACCTTC,CASSEGLVGGYTF
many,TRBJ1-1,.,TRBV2,TGTGCCAGTGAGGAGAACACTGAAGCTTTCTTT,CASEENTEAFF
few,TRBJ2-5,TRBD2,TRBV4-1,TGCGCCAGCAGCCAAGCCATGACTAGCGGGGAAACCCAAGAGACCCAGTACTTC,CASSQAMTSGETQETQYF
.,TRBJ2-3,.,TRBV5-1,TGCGCCAGCAGCTCGACGGGCGTGGGGGATACGCAGTATTTT,CASSSTGVGDTQYF
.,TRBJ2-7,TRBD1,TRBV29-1,TGCAGTGCAACCGGGACAGACTCCTACGAGCAGTACTTC,CSATGTDSYEQYF
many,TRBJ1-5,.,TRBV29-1,TGCAGCGTTGGCGGGGACGGAATTCAGCCCCAGCATTTT,CSVGGDGIQPQHF
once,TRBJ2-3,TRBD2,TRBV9,TGTGCCAGCAGCGTAGGGCTAGCGGGGGGGCGGGGAGATACGCAGTATTTT,CASSVGLAGGRGDTQYF
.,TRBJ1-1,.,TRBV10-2,TGCGCCAGCAGTGAGGTGGGGACGGGCACTGAAGCTTTCTTT,CASSEVGTGTEAFF
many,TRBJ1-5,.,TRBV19,TGTGCCAGTAGTATGAGTCGGGACACCGATCAGCCCCAGCATTTT,CASSMSRDTDQPQHF
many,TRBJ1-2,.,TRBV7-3,TGTGCCAGCAGCCAAGACGGACGAGGGGATAACTATGGCTACACCTTC,CASSQDGRGDNYGYTF
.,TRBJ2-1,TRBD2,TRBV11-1,TGTGCCAGCAGGAGACTAGCGGGAGAAGGTGAGCAGTTCTTC,CASRRLAGEGEQFF
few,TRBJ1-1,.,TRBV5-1,TGCGCCAGCAGCTTCACAGGGACGGGAGTGTACACTGAAGCTTTCTTT,CASSFTGTGVYTEAFF
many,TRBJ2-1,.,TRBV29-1,TGCAGCGTTGTTTTTGGGACATTTAACAATGAGCAGTTCTTC,CSVVFGTFNNEQFF
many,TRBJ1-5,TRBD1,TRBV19,TGTGCCAGTAAGAAGGGACAGGGGATCACTCAGCCCCAGCATTTT,CASKKGQGITQPQHF
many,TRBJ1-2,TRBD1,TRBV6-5,TGTGCCAGCAGTTATCGGACAGGGGAGAACTATGGCTACACCTTC,CASSYRTGENYGYTF
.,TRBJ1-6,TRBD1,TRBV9,TGTGCCAGCAGCGTAGAGGAGAAAACGACAGGGTTGGGTTCACCCCTCCACTTT,CASSVEEKTTGLGSPLHF
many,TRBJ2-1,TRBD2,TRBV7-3,TGTGCCAGCAGCTTAAGACCAGCGGGGGGTGGGAATGAGCAGTTCTTC,CASSLRPAGGGNEQFF
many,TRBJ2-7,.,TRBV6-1,TGTGCCAGCACGGAGCGCCAAAGCTCCTACGAGCAGTACTTC,CASTERQSSYEQYF
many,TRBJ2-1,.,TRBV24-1,TGTGCCACCAGTGATTTCACCGGGGTGGTAGGGCAGTTCTTC,CATSDFTGVVGQFF
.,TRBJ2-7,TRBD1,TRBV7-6,TGTGCCAGCAGCTTAGGGGACAGCCCCTACGAGCAGTACTTC,CASSLGDSPYEQYF
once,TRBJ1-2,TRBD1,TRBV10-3,TGTGCCATCAGTGGGACAGGGGAAAACTATGGCTACACCTTC,CAISGTGENYGYTF
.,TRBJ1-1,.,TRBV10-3,TGTGCCATCAGTGAGTCCCAGGCCCCGGTGAACACTGAAGCTTTCTTT,CAISESQAPVNTEAFF
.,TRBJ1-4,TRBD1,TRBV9,TGTGCCAGCAGCGCCCTTCAAGGACAGGGCGAAAAACTGTTTTTT,CASSALQGQGEKLFF
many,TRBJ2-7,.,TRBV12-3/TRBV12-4,TGTGCCAGCAGTCATACCGGGACCGTAACCTACGAGCAGTACTTC,CASSHTGTVTYEQYF
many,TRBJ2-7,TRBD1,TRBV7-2,TGTGCCAGCAGCTTCCTCGCGGGACAGGCCTACGAGCAGTACTTC,CASSFLAGQAYEQYF
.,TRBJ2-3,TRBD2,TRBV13,TGTGCCAGCAGCTTATTTATAGCGGGGCGATCCACAGATACGCAGTATTTT,CASSLFIAGRSTDTQYF
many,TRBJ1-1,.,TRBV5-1,TGCGCCAGCAGCTTGAGGGATGTGGTCACTGAAGCTTTCTTT,CASSLRDVVTEAFF
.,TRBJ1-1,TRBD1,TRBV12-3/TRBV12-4,TGTGCCAGCAACAGGGCGGGAGCAGGGGGCACTGAAGCTTTCTTT,CASNRAGAGGTEAFF
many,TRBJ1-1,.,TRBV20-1,TGCAGTGCTAGCTTTTGGAACACTGAAGCTTTCTTT,CSASFWNTEAFF
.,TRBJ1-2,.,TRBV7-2,TGTGCCAGCAGCTTTCGCACACGAGGGGGCTATGGCTACACCTTC,CASSFRTRGGYGYTF
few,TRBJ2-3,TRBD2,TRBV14,TGTGCCAGCAGCCCGGGACTAGTTTATGCAGATACGCAGTATTTT,CASSPGLVYADTQYF
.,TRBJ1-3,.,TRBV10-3,TGTGCCATCAGTGAAGGCAGCTTCTCTGGAAACACCATATATTTT,CAISEGSFSGNTIYF
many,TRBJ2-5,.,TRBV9,TGTGCCAGCAGCGCCCCCGGGTACCAAGAGACCCAGTACTTC,CASSAPGYQETQYF
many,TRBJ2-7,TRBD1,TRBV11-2,TGTGCCAGCAGCCCCCGACAGGGGCAAGGTTACGAGCAGTACTTC,CASSPRQGQGYEQYF
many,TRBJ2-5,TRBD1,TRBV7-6,TGTGCCAGCAGCTTAGCGGGACAGGGGGCCGGGGAGACCCAGTACTTC,CASSLAGQGAGETQYF
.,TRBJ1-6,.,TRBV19,TGTGCCAGTAGTATTCAGAATAATTCACCCCTCCACTTT,CASSIQNNSPLHF
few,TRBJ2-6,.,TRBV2,TGTGCCAGCAGTGTTTTTCGCTCTGGGGCCAACGTCCTGACTTTC,CASSVFRSGANVLTF